This T cell receptor beta chain was observed in a study of blood T cell repertoires in COVID-19. Study-level information: There were acute and convalescent COVID-19 samples, and they came from the United States, Italy and Spain.

The length of the CDR3 is 14 residues. Germline V gene data show CDR1 as SGHAT and CDR2 as FQNNGV. The J segment lost 8 bases and the V segment lost 3 bases, leaving 8 bases of the junction unmatched. Authors' data handling: Amplification of reference gene primers was used by the study to estimate nucleated cell counts. Measured with immunoSEQ multiplex PCR; TCRdb has only the in-frame clones, and not every one. The DNA was the basis for D and trimming; V, J and clone size are from that table. This table holds around 94,000 clones, roughly nine tenths found once. Material for sequencing was peripheral blood. This chain links TRBV11-2 with TRBJ1-2, with TRBD1 identical over 8 bases. This TCR came from a man in his forties or fifties with active COVID-19. In nucleotides, the CDR3 is TGTGCCAGCAGCTTCTACAGGGGGGAGGGCGGCTACACCTTC. This gives the protein CASSFYRGEGGYTF.